The sample holds one count of the clone carrying this T cell receptor (beta chain). Antigen: not known. The sample belongs to a study of cytomegalovirus exposure and HLA in healthy donors. Study-wide results and caveats: It was reportedly the case that the classifier diagnosed cytomegalovirus status with high specificity and sensitivity.

It was with 60 Vbeta and 13 Jbeta primers that the PCR ran. Profiled with immunoSEQ multiplex PCR; TCRdb holds only in-frame clones, not every one. Here the sample spans 95,000 to 150,000 clones, about 73% being singletons. From germline, CDR1 is SGDLS and CDR2 YYNGEE. The CDR3 contains 15 residues. V lost 3 bases and J lost 1, with 13 bases in between. The sequence was collected from a woman in her forties in good health and CMV-seropositive. This sequence joins TRBV9 and TRBJ1-1, with a possible D match to TRBD1 (6 bases). Material for sequencing was PBMCs. The CDR3 DNA reads TGTGCCAGCAGCGAGCAGGGGCTTGGGAACACTGAAGCTTTCTTT. Translation gives CASSEQGLGNTEAFF.